These 24 T cell receptor beta chains share one sample of origin, sequenced in a study of control samples from healthy donors and cancer patients. Measured with immunoSEQ multiplex PCR; TCRdb has only the in-frame clones, and not every one. The sample consists of tens of thousands of clones, roughly 89% of them appearing once. Sequenced sample: blood. The receptors here all came from a woman aged 60-70 years in good health.

The genes are TRBV7-8 and TRBJ2-1; TRBD2 agrees at 9 bases. This CDR3 has 16 amino acids. Germline lookup yields CDR1 SGHVS and CDR2 FQNEAQ. V lost 3 bases and J lost 8; bases outside the gene matches: 11. The CDR3 sequence: CASSFFISGGMDEQFF. As DNA, the CDR3 is TGTGCCAGCAGCTTCTTTATTAGCGGGGGTATGGATGAGCAGTTCTTC.

The gene calls are TRBV3-1 (or the pseudogene TRBV3-2) and TRBJ1-2; 7 bases align to TRBD1. The germline V gene has CDR1 LGHDT and CDR2 YNNKEL (reference sequence). The CDR3 runs 16 residues. Trimming took 3 bases from V and 2 from J; bases not matched to a gene: 9. The CDR3 DNA reads TGTGCCAGCAGCCATAGAACAGGGGCGTCAAACTATGGCTACACCTTC. Its translation is CASSHRTGASNYGYTF.

This clone has just one count. The chain is built from TRBV18 and TRBJ1-2, with 7 positions matching TRBD1. Germline V gene sequence: CDR1 KGHSH, CDR2 LQKENI. The J segment lost 0 bases and the V segment lost 2 bases, leaving 6 bases of the junction unmatched. The CDR3 contains 16 residues. This chain's CDR3 is CASSPSVGTANYGYTF. The CDR3 bases are TGTGCCAGCTCACCATCGGTAGGGACAGCTAACTATGGCTACACCTTC.

The CDR3 reads CATSDPGGSHYNEQFF. CDR3 DNA sequence: TGTGCCACCAGTGATCCTGGCGGGAGCCACTACAATGAGCAGTTCTTC. This chain connects TRBV24-1 to TRBJ2-1, with 7 bases matching TRBD2. The germline V gene encodes CDR1 KGHDR and CDR2 SFDVKD. This CDR3 region has 16 residues. Unmatched junction bases numbered 7, after V lost 3 bases and J lost 3 bases.

V usage is TRBV6-5 and J usage is TRBJ1-5, with TRBD1 matching over 7 bases. V lost 6 bases, J lost 6 bases, and 5 bases stayed unmatched. The germline CDR1 and CDR2 sequences are MNHEY and SVGAGI. The CDR3 runs to 13 residues. The CDR3 DNA is TGTGCCAGCAGATCCCAGGGGGGTCAGCCCCAGCATTTT. Translating it yields CASRSQGGQPQHF.

The CDR3 here is CASSPTPDPGSPLHF. The CDR3 DNA is TGTGCCAGCAGTCCCACCCCGGACCCTGGTTCACCCCTCCACTTT. The V gene is TRBV6-5, the J gene TRBJ1-6, with D uncertain. V dropped 5 bases and J dropped 9 bases, with 17 bases sitting between them. This CDR3 has 15 residues. Germline loops: CDR1 MNHEY, CDR2 SVGAGI.

V and J are TRBV7-9 and TRBJ2-1; weak D call: TRBD2 (5 bases). Looked up from germline, CDR1 is SEHNR and CDR2 is FQNEAQ (reference sequence). V was shortened by 3 bases and J by 6 bases, with 9 bases between the two germline ends. The CDR3 totals 13 residues. The CDR3 loop reads CASSLGSGNEQFF. CDR3 sequence (DNA): TGTGCCAGCAGCTTGGGAAGCGGCAATGAGCAGTTCTTC.

This clone was picked up one time. This sequence joins TRBV2 and TRBJ1-5; D possibly corresponds to TRBD1 (6 bases). Germline CDR1 SNHLY, CDR2 FYNNEI. The V end lost 5 bases, the J end lost 4 bases, and 9 bases lay between the germline ends. CDR3 length: 13 amino acids. The CDR3 spells CASSRTGNQPQHF. CDR3 DNA sequence: TGTGCCAGCAGTCGCACAGGGAATCAGCCCCAGCATTTT. Full variable domain (missing parts from reference TRBV2 and TRBJ1-5): EPEVTQTPSHQVTQMGQEVILRCVPISNHLYFYWYRQILGQKVEFLVSFYNNEISEKSEIFDDQFSVERPDGSNFTLKIRSTKLEDSAMYFCASSRTGNQPQHFGDGTRLSIL.

The V gene is TRBV7-9, the J gene TRBJ1-5; 7 bases are a match to TRBD1. Germline V gene sequence: CDR1 SEHNR, CDR2 FQNEAQ (reference sequence). CDR3 length: 15 amino acids. V trimming: 4 bases; J trimming: 4 bases; junction bases outside the gene matches: 7. The CDR3, as DNA: TGTGCCAGCAGCTCGACAGGGCCAGGAAATCAGCCCCAGCATTTT. It translates to CASSSTGPGNQPQHF.

The chain combines TRBV30 with TRBJ1-2; 7 nucleotides agree with TRBD1. The CDR3 length is 12 residues. Germline CDR1 reads GTSNPN; CDR2 reads SVGIG (reference sequence). V shed 2 bases, J shed 14 bases, and the junction held 11 bases outside the gene matches. In DNA form, the CDR3 reads TGTGCCTGGAGTACCTCCCAGGGGGTTCGGACCTTC. This gives the protein CAWSTSQGVRTF. The whole variable domain, filled in from reference TRBV30 and TRBJ1-2, reads SQTIHQWPATLVQPVGSPLSLECTVEGTSNPNLYWYRQAAGRGLQLLFYSVGIGQISSEVPQNLSASRPQDRQFILSSKKLLLSDSGFYLCAWSTSQGVRTFGSGTRLTVV.

The J gene is TRBJ1-2, the V gene TRBV3-1 (or the pseudogene TRBV3-2); D unresolved. V was shortened by 4 bases and J by 8 bases, with 11 bases between the two germline ends. Germline-derived CDR1 and CDR2 are LGHDT and YNNKEL (reference sequence). The CDR3 is 12 amino acids. The CDR3 spells CASSLRDTGYTF. CDR3 nucleotides: TGTGCCAGCAGCCTCCGGGATACCGGCTACACCTTC.

The chain employs TRBV6-2 or TRBV6-3 and TRBJ2-1; 10 positions match TRBD1. V was pared by 6 bases and J by 7 bases, with 15 bases of the junction left unmatched. This CDR3 region has 17 residues. Germline V gives CDR1 MNHEY, CDR2 SVGEGT. The CDR3 nucleotides are TGTGCCAGCAGCCCACCCGGATGGGACAGGGGCATAAATGAGCAGTTCTTC. As protein: CASSPPGWDRGINEQFF.

This clone was detected only once. The chain is built from TRBV7-3 and TRBJ2-1; the D gene is possibly TRBD2 (5 bases). V lost 5 bases and J lost 0, with 11 bases in between. CDR1 and CDR2 (germline): SGHTA, FQGTGA. The CDR3 covers 15 residues. The CDR3 loop reads CASSPSGSSYNEQFF. As DNA, the CDR3 is TGTGCCAGCAGCCCAAGCGGTAGCTCCTACAATGAGCAGTTCTTC.

The V gene is TRBV27, the J gene TRBJ2-1; 8 nucleotides line up with TRBD2. The CDR3 spans 16 residues. Germline-derived CDR1 and CDR2 are MNHEY and SMNVEV (reference sequence). With 1 base clipped from V and 7 bases from J, the junction kept 9 bases outside the gene matches. CDR3 loop: CASSLWGTGGRNEQFF. The CDR3 coding sequence is TGTGCCAGCAGTTTATGGGGTACGGGGGGGCGTAATGAGCAGTTCTTC.

The rearrangement links TRBV7-9 to TRBJ1-2; D possibly corresponds to TRBD1 (5 bases). The germline CDR1 and CDR2 sequences are SEHNR and FQNEAQ (reference sequence). Trimming cost V 5 bases and J 7 bases, with 20 bases left between them. The CDR3 spans 15 residues. In DNA, the CDR3 is TGTGCCAGCAGCCCGACCTATGCGGGGGGTATTGGCTACACCTTC. It encodes CASSPTYAGGIGYTF. The complete variable domain, with remaining parts taken from reference TRBV7-9 and TRBJ1-2, reads DTGVSQNPRHKITKRGQNVTFRCDPISEHNRLYWYRQTLGQGPEFLTYFQNEAQLEKSRLLSDRFSAERPKGSFSTLEIQRTEQGDSAMYLCASSPTYAGGIGYTFGSGTRLTVV.

This chain connects TRBV7-6 to TRBJ1-1, with D possibly matching TRBD1 (5 bases). The CDR3 covers 12 residues. With 8 bases removed from V and 7 bases from J, the gap between germline ends came to 14 bases. Germline V gene data show CDR1 as SGHVS and CDR2 as FNYEAQ. The CDR3 region is CASLQGTLEAFF. The CDR3 region has the DNA TGTGCCAGCCTTCAGGGCACCCTTGAAGCTTTCTTT.

This clone came up once. The chain joins TRBV3-1 (or the pseudogene TRBV3-2) to TRBJ2-7; no definite D call. This CDR3 has 13 residues. Germline-derived CDR1 and CDR2 are LGHDT and YNNKEL (reference sequence). Trimming took off 1 base at V and 3 bases at J, with 7 bases between the two ends. CDR3 protein: CASSQVRFYEQYF. CDR3 DNA: TGTGCCAGCAGCCAAGTACGCTTCTACGAGCAGTACTTC.

The chain recombines TRBV2 with TRBJ1-2; D uncertain. Trimming pared 3 bases from V and 8 bases from J, leaving 13 bases between. CDR1 and CDR2 (germline): SNHLY, FYNNEI. The CDR3 covers 13 residues. CDR3 DNA: TGTGCCAGCAGTGATCAACCGCGTTGGGGCTACACCTTC. Residues: CASSDQPRWGYTF.

The V and J genes are TRBV11-2 and TRBJ1-2, with TRBD1 as a possible D gene (5 bases). With 5 bases removed from V and 7 bases from J, the gap between germline ends came to 20 bases. CDR1 and CDR2 (germline): SGHAT, FQNNGV. The CDR3 loop spans 15 amino acids. The CDR3 bases are TGTGCCAGCAGCGACACGAGGGGATGGCTCGCTGGCTACACCTTC. Protein product: CASSDTRGWLAGYTF.

This sequence joins TRBV25-1 and TRBJ2-5, with 7 nucleotides matching TRBD1. The CDR3 is made up of 15 amino acids. The V and J ends lost 2 bases and 5 bases, in that order; junction bases with no gene match: 8. Germline lookup yields CDR1 MGHDK and CDR2 SYGVNS. CDR3 nucleotide sequence: TGTGCCAGCAGTGAACCCCGTGGCAGGGGGGAGACCCAGTACTTC. Translating it yields CASSEPRGRGETQYF.

The sample holds one count of this clone. The gene calls are TRBV11-1 and TRBJ2-1; 10 bases are a match to TRBD1. The junction had 3 bases not matched to a gene; V was cut back by 5 bases and J by 2 bases. The CDR3 runs 15 residues. From germline, CDR1 is SGHAT and CDR2 FQDESV (reference sequence). CDR3 sequence (DNA): TGTGCCAGCAGCCCGGGACAGGGGCCCTACAATGAGCAGTTCTTC. Translated: CASSPGQGPYNEQFF.

The chain employs TRBV7-2 and TRBJ1-3; 9 nucleotides agree with TRBD1. The germline gives CDR1 SGHTA, CDR2 FQGNSA. V lost 3 bases and J lost 8; bases outside the gene matches: 2. The CDR3 runs to 13 residues. Written as DNA, the CDR3 is TGTGCCAGCAGCTTGGGACAGGGAGACACCATATATTTT. It encodes CASSLGQGDTIYF. Full variable domain (rest looked up from reference TRBV7-2 and TRBJ1-3): GAGVSQSPSNKVTEKGKDVELRCDPISGHTALYWYRQSLGQGLEFLIYFQGNSAPDKSGLPSDRFSAERTGGSVSTLTIQRTQQEDSAVYLCASSLGQGDTIYFGEGSWLTVV.

V is TRBV2 and J is TRBJ1-6, with D possibly matching TRBD1 (5 bases). Looked up from germline, CDR1 is SNHLY and CDR2 is FYNNEI. Trimming left V 3 bases short and J 0 bases short, with 6 bases between. This CDR3 spans 15 amino acids. DNA for the CDR3: TGTGCCAGCAGTGACGACAGCTCCTATAATTCACCCCTCCACTTT. This translates into CASSDDSSYNSPLHF.

The genes are TRBV29-1 and TRBJ1-1, with 7 bases identical to TRBD1. The CDR3 has 14 amino acids. Germline CDR1 reads SQVTM; CDR2 reads ANQGSEA. With 5 bases clipped from V and 0 bases from J, the junction kept 6 bases outside the gene matches. CDR3 coding DNA: TGCAGCGTTTACAGGGGAGGGGTGAACACTGAAGCTTTCTTT. Translating it yields CSVYRGGVNTEAFF.